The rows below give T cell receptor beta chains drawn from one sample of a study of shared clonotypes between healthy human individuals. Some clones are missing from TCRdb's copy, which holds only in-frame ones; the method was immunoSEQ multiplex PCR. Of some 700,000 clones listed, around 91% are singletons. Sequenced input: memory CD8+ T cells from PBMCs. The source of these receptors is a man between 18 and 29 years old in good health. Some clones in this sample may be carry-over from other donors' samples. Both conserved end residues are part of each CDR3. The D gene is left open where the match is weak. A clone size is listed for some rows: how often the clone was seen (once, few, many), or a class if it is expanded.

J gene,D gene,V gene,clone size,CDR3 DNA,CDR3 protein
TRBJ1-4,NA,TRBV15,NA,TGTGCCACCAGCAGAGATAGTCTCCCTCTTAATGAAAAACTGTTTTTT,CATSRDSLPLNEKLFF
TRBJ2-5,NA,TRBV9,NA,TGTGCCAGCAGCGAGGGGACAAAAGAGACCCAGTACTTC,CASSEGTKETQYF
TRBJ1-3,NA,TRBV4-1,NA,TGCGCCAGCAGCCAAGACCTTACCCGAACGGGCGGAAACACCATATATTTT,CASSQDLTRTGGNTIYF
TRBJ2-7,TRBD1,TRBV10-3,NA,TGTGCCATCAGTGAGCCTAGTGGGACAGCCTACGAGCAGTACTTC,CAISEPSGTAYEQYF
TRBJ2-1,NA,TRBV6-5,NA,TGTGCCAGCAGTTCCACGGTGATTGGTGAGCAGTTCTTC,CASSSTVIGEQFF
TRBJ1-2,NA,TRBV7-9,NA,TGTGCCAGCAGCGAGCAAGCGGCCTTCTATGGCTACACCTTC,CASSEQAAFYGYTF
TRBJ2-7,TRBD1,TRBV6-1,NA,TGTGCCAGCAGTTTGACAGGGGGTCACGAGCAGTACTTC,CASSLTGGHEQYF
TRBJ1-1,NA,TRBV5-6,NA,TGTGCCAGCAGCTTGGACGGGCCCTACACTGAAGCTTTCTTT,CASSLDGPYTEAFF
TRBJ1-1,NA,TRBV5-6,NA,TGTGCCAGCAGCTTAGACCTCATGAACACTGAAGCTTTCTTT,CASSLDLMNTEAFF
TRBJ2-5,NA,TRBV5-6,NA,TGTGCCAGCAGCTTGGGGCAGAATTTTTTCCAAGAGACCCAGTACTTC,CASSLGQNFFQETQYF
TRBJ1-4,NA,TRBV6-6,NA,TGTGCCAGCAGTTCTTACTTCCTTAATGAAAAACTGTTTTTT,CASSSYFLNEKLFF
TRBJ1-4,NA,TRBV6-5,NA,TGTGCCAGCACCAAAGGGCACCCTGGAGAAAAACTGTTTTTT,CASTKGHPGEKLFF
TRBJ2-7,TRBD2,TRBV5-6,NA,TGTGCCAGCAGCTTGGAGGCTAGCGGGCTTTACGAGCAGTACTTC,CASSLEASGLYEQYF
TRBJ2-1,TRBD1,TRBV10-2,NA,TGCGCCAGCAGTGAGTCGGAAACAGGGGGCGCGGGTGCGAGGAATGAGCAGTTCTTC,CASSESETGGAGARNEQFF
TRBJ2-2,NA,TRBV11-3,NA,TGTGCCAGCAGCGACAGGCTGTTCCCCGGGGAGCTGTTTTTT,CASSDRLFPGELFF
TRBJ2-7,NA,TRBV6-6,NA,TGTGGGGCGAGCAGCACCTACGAGCAGTACTTC,CGASSTYEQYF
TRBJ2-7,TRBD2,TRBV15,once,TGTGCCACCAGCAGTCGAGCGGGGACCTACGAGCAGTACTTC,CATSSRAGTYEQYF
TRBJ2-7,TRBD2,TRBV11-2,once,TGTGCCAGCAGCTCCTCATCTAGCGGGCCGGCCTACGAGCAGTACTTC,CASSSSSSGPAYEQYF
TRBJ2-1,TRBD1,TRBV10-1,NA,TGCGCCAACTCCGGGACAGGGTTCTCCAGCTCCTACAATGAGCAGTTCTTC,CANSGTGFSSSYNEQFF
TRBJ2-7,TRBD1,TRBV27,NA,TGTGCCAGCAGTCGCGCGGGACAGGGCTACGAGCAGTACTTC,CASSRAGQGYEQYF
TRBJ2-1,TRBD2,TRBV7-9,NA,TGTGCCAGCAGCCAGCTAGCGGGAGGTGGGGATGAGCAGTTCTTC,CASSQLAGGGDEQFF
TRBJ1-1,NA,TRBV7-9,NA,TGTGCCAGCAGCTTAGCTGGGGTAGGGACTGAAGCTTTCTTT,CASSLAGVGTEAFF
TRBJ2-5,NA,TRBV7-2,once,TGTGCCAGCAGCGTCCCCCCCGAAGAGACCCAGTACTTC,CASSVPPEETQYF
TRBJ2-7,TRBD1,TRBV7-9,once,TGTGCCAGCAGCTTAGTGGTCGGGACAGGACCCTACGAGCAGTACTTC,CASSLVVGTGPYEQYF
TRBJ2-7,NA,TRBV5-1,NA,TGCGCCAGCAGCTTCGCTAGGTCCTCCTACGAGCAGTACTTC,CASSFARSSYEQYF
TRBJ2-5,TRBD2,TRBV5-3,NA,TGTGCCAGAAGCTTGGAGACTAGCGGGAGGGGGAGGGAGACCCAGTACTTC,CARSLETSGRGRETQYF
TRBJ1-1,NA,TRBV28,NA,TGTGCCAGCAGTTTTATGCAGGGAAACACTGAAGCTTTCTTT,CASSFMQGNTEAFF
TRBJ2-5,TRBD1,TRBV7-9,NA,TGTGCCAGCAGCTTAGGGGGGACAGTTTTCCAAGAGACCCAGTACTTC,CASSLGGTVFQETQYF
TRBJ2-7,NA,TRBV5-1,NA,TGCGCCAGCAGTGGGGGACGATACGAGCAGTACTTC,CASSGGRYEQYF
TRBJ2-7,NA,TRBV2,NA,TGTGCCAGCAGGACCTCCGTAAGGTACGAGCAGTACTTC,CASRTSVRYEQYF
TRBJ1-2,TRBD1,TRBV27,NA,TGTGCCAGCAGAGAGGGACAGGTGGATGGCTACACCTTC,CASREGQVDGYTF
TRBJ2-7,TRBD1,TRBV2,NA,TGTGCCAGCAGTGAAATCCGGGACCCAGGGGGGCAGTACTTC,CASSEIRDPGGQYF
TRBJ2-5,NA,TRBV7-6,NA,TGTGCCAGCAGCTTGGAGGGGGGACAAGAGACCCAGTACTTC,CASSLEGGQETQYF
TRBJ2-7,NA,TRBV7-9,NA,TGTGCCAGCACCGCACCCTCCGGTGGACGGACTCTCGGGGAGCAGTACTTC,CASTAPSGGRTLGEQYF
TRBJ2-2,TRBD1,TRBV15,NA,TGTGCCACAGAGGACAGGGGGACCGGGGAGCTGTTTTTT,CATEDRGTGELFF
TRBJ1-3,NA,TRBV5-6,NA,TGTGCCAGCAGCTTGGCTTGGACGCGCTTCTCTGGAAACACCATATATTTT,CASSLAWTRFSGNTIYF
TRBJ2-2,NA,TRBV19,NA,TGTGCCAGTAGTTCGCCCCCCCAGAACACCGGGGAGCTGTTTTTT,CASSSPPQNTGELFF
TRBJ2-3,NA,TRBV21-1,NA,TGTGCCAGCAGCACCCGAGCGGGACGGGGTGGAACAGATACGCAGTATTTT,CASSTRAGRGGTDTQYF
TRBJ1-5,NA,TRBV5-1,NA,TGCGCCAGCAGCTCCCGACCCAATCAGCCCCAGCATTTT,CASSSRPNQPQHF
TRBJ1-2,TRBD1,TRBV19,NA,TGTGCCAGTAGTATGGATGGTCAGGGGGGTAACTATGGCTACACCTTC,CASSMDGQGGNYGYTF
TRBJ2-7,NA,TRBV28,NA,TGTGCCAGCAGTTTATACAGTGCAAGCTACGAGCAGTACTTC,CASSLYSASYEQYF
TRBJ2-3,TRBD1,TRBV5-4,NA,TGTGCCAGCAGCTTAAGGGGGCGCGGAACAGATACGCAGTATTTT,CASSLRGRGTDTQYF
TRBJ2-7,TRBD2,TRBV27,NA,TGTGCCAGCAGTTCTCGGGACTACGTATACGAGCAGTACTTC,CASSSRDYVYEQYF
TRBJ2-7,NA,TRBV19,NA,TGTGCCAGTAGTGGGGGGACGGGGCTGGCGCGGGAGCAGTACTTC,CASSGGTGLAREQYF
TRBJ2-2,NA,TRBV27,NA,TGTGCCAGCAGTTCCTCTAGTCCCGTTTGGGAGCTGTTTTTT,CASSSSSPVWELFF
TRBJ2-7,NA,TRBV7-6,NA,TGTGCCAGCAGCTTACGGGGAGGCGAGCAGTACTTC,CASSLRGGEQYF
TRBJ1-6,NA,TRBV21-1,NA,TGTGCCAGCTTCCCTGGGGATAATTCACCCCTCCACTTT,CASFPGDNSPLHF
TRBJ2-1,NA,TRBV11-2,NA,TGTGCCAGCAGCCACGGACTCAATGAGCAGTTCTTC,CASSHGLNEQFF
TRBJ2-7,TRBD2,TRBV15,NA,TGTGCCACCAGCAGGAAACCGACTAGCGGAAACTACGAGCAGTACTTC,CATSRKPTSGNYEQYF
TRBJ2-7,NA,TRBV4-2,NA,TGTGCCAGCAGCCAAGACCCCGGGATCGGAGAGCAGTACTTC,CASSQDPGIGEQYF
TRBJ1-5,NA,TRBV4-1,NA,TGCGCCAGCAGCCAAGAGGGGGGAGGCTATAGCAATCAGCCCCAGCATTTT,CASSQEGGGYSNQPQHF
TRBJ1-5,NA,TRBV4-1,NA,TGCGCCAGCAGCCACACCGTTGGGACAAGCAATCAGCCCCAGCATTTT,CASSHTVGTSNQPQHF
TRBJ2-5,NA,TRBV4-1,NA,TGCGCCAGCAGCCCCCGTCAGGGTTGGGAGACCCAGTACTTC,CASSPRQGWETQYF